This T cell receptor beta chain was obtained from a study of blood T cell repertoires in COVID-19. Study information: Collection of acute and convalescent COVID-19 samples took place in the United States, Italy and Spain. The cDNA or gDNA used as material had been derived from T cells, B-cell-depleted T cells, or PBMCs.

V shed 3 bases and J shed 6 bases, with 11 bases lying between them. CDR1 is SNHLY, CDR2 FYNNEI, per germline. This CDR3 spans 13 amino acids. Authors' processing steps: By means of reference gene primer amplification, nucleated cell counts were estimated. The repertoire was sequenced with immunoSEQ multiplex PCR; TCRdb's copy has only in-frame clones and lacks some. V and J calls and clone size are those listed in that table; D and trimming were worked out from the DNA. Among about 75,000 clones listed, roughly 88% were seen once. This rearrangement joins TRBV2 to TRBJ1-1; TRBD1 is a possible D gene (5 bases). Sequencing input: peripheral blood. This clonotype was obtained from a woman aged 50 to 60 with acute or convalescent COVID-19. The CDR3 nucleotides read TGTGCCAGCAGTGACTGGGGGGTTGCTGAAGCTTTCTTT. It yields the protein CASSDWGVAEAFF. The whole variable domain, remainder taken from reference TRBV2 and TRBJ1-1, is EPEVTQTPSHQVTQMGQEVILRCVPISNHLYFYWYRQILGQKVEFLVSFYNNEISEKSEIFDDQFSVERPDGSNFTLKIRSTKLEDSAMYFCASSDWGVAEAFFGQGTRLTVV.